These 4 T cell receptor beta chains originate from one sample sequenced in a study of PD-L1 blockade in urothelial cancer. Here immunoSEQ multiplex PCR was the method, and the copy in TCRdb shows in-frame clones only, minus some. The repertoire has about 52,000 clones, around 82% of them found once; the top ten carry 5.8%. The specimen was PBMCs, collected around atezolizumab (anti-PD-L1) treatment. The receptors derive from a man between 35 and 55 years old with urothelial cancer.

The chain couples TRBV5-4 to TRBJ2-7; 7 bases fit TRBD1. The CDR3 is 12 amino acids. Germline values: CDR1 SGHNT, CDR2 YYREEE (reference sequence). V dropped 5 bases and J dropped 6; count of bases not matched to a gene: 5. DNA for the CDR3: TGTGCCAGCAGGATACCAGGGGGCGAGCAGTACTTC. Translating it yields CASRIPGGEQYF.

The chain carries TRBV6-1 and TRBJ2-5; D ambiguous. Trimming took off 6 bases at V and 5 bases at J, with 13 bases between the two ends. The germline V gene encodes CDR1 MNHNS and CDR2 SASEGT. The CDR3 contains 13 residues. The CDR3 sequence: CASSKTYSETQYF. The CDR3 DNA follows: TGTGCCAGCAGCAAAACTTATTCGGAGACCCAGTACTTC.

The rearrangement joins TRBV6-6 to TRBJ2-1; tentatively, D is TRBD2 (5 bases). The CDR3 covers 14 residues. V was trimmed by 2 bases and J by 10 bases, leaving 15 bases between them. Germline CDR1 reads MNHNY; CDR2 reads SVGAGI (reference sequence). CDR3 nucleotide sequence: TGTGCCAGCAGTTACCCAATATCGACGGGGGAGCAGTTCTTC. This codes for CASSYPISTGEQFF.

The chain is built from TRBV19 and TRBJ1-2, with D possibly being TRBD1 (5 bases). V was trimmed by 11 bases and J by 4 bases, leaving 14 bases between them. CDR3 size: 12 residues. CDR1 and CDR2 from the germline V gene are LNHDA and SQIVND (reference sequence). The CDR3 nucleotides read TGTGCCTGTCGGGGGACGCTCTATGGCTACACCTTC. Protein sequence: CACRGTLYGYTF. Full variable domain (outside the CDR3, taken from reference TRBV19 and TRBJ1-2): DGGITQSPKYLFRKEGQNVTLSCEQNLNHDAMYWYRQDPGQGLRLIYYSQIVNDFQKGDIAEGYSVSREKKESFPLTVTSAQKNPTAFYLCACRGTLYGYTFGSGTRLTVV.